This entry features one T cell receptor beta chain sequence. This clonotype was counted ten times or more. No antigen is known for it. Per-nucleotide qualities are absent, and no much larger clonotype sits a single base away. The method was RACE. Sequencing relied on a NextSeq 500. During library preparation, unique molecular identifiers were attached to individual cDNA molecules so that TCRs could be counted quantitatively and reproducibly. For every blood RNA sample, sequencing covered both the TCR alpha and TCR beta chains. The published analysis was carried out like this. The median number of TCRs per sample was 95,638, ranging from about 23,224 to 750,000. V, J and CDR3 annotation of the TCR reads was carried out using the Decombinator software suite. Every sample was subsampled to the same number of TCRs (28,000) for the PS versus PT1 abundance plots. Expanded TCRs were defined as absent before sensitization and observed at least eight times at the 2-week time point. TCRdb reprocessed the public reads (quality trimming at Q25 with fastp, clone calling with MiXCR) and kept in-frame beta chains. Rows with a matching CDR3 protein are joined into one entry that keeps the most common DNA and genes. In this record, the V and J calls reflect TCRdb's handling and not the investigators' own analysis. The sample table holds 62,000 or so distinct CDR3 sequences, of which roughly 9.8% were seen once. The ten largest clones take up approximately 5% of the sample.

This sample's time point label indicates: pre-sensitization, week 0. The treatment or condition label corresponds to: therapeutic diphenylcyclopropenone sensitization with weekly scalp DPC. At each patch-test visit, blood was drawn before the patch test was applied. To be eligible, patients had to be aged 18 to 70, diagnosed with alopecia and judged suitable for DPC therapy, while pregnant patients were excluded. Total RNA was extracted from unfractionated whole blood collected in Tempus Blood RNA tubes. The data originate from a study of human T cells and chemical hapten exposure (dated by TCRdb to 2020 to 2023). Context from the whole study: For sensitization, 2% DPC in acetone was applied to a 2 cm by 2 cm area of upper inner arm skin. Throughout the approximately 23-week study period, patients were also given weekly therapeutic DPC doses on the scalp. Patch tests used Finn chambers with 0.01% DPC on the upper back, scored after 6 days by International Contact Dermatitis Research Group standards. Most of the patients in the cohort were female, and the cohort covered alopecia areata with under or over 50% scalp involvement, alopecia totalis and alopecia universalis. Libraries were pooled for sequencing, and variation in per-sample TCR yields was attributed mainly to small differences in library volumes within the pool. In alopecia patients, the study followed how the peripheral blood TCR repertoire changed in vivo over primary and secondary sensitization to diphenylcyclopropenone (DPC), a hapten. Blood samples were taken from patients before sensitization (week 0) and then at 2, 6 and about 24 weeks after DPC sensitization. Roughly 30 alopecia patients provided blood for TCR sequencing at one to four time points (pre-sensitization, 2, 6 and 24 weeks).

Cut back by 2 bases and 4 bases, the V and J ends lie 12 bases apart. The germline V gene supplies CDR1 WSHSY and CDR2 SAAADI. From its cysteine to its phenylalanine, the CDR3 spans 14 amino acids. Only CDR3 DNA is held: 42 bases, read in frame from base 1. Overall study results and their limits: Patch test score correlated positively with the number of PT1 expanded TCRs, reaching significance at thresholds 8, 16 and 32 but not at 4. Because all patients had alopecia, a presumed autoimmune disease, the immune response of the patients might differ from that of healthy individuals. Significantly more large CDR3 similarity clusters were formed by expanded TCRs than by pre-sensitization or healthy control sets, consistent with antigen-driven responses. After repeated subsampling, changes were observed in the strength of the expansion versus patch-test correlation and in the threshold at which the correlation became significant. The number of TCRs above 1 in 1000 frequency did not change with DPC sensitization; there was no evidence of global repertoire structure alterations.

The specimen comprised whole blood, sampled in connection with sensitization to the hapten diphenylcyclopropenone (DPC). The receptor comes from a woman aged 50 to 60 with alopecia areata. Some clones in this sample may be carry-over from other donors' samples. The sequence links TRBV10-2 to TRBJ2-7; matching of 5 bases hints at TRBD2 as the D gene. The CDR3 loop reads CASSEPSSPYEQYF. The DNA reads as follows: TGCGCCAGCAGTGAGCCTAGCTCCCCGTACGAGCAGTACTTC.